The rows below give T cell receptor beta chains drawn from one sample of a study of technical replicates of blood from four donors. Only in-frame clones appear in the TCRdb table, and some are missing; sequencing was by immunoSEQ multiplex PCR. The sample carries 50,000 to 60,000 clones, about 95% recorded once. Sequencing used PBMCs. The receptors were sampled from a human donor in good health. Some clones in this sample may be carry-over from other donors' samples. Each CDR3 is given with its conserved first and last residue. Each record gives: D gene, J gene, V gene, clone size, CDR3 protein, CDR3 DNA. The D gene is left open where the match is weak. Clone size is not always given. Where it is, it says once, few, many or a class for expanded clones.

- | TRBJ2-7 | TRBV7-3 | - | CASSLGPLPLGEQYF | TGTGCCAGCAGCTTGGGGCCCCTGCCTTTGGGCGAGCAGTACTTC
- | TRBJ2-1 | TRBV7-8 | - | CASSLLTTSYNEQFF | TGTGCCAGCAGCTTACTGACTACCTCCTACAATGAGCAGTTCTTC
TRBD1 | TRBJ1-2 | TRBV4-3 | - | CASSHEGTGNYGYTF | TGCGCCAGCAGCCATGAGGGGACAGGGAACTATGGCTACACCTTC
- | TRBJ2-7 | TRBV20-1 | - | CSARDTLAEYF | TGCAGTGCTAGAGATACGCTTGCGGAGTACTTC
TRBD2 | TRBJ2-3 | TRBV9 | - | CASNAAGVTTDTQYF | TGTGCCAGCAACGCAGCGGGAGTGACCACAGATACGCAGTATTTT
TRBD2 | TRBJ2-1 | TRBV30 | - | CAWSPGTSGLNEQFF | TGTGCCTGGAGTCCCGGGACTAGCGGGCTAAATGAGCAGTTCTTC
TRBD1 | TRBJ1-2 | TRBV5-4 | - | CASSLTGGSYGYTF | TGTGCCAGCAGCTTGACAGGGGGCTCCTATGGCTACACCTTC
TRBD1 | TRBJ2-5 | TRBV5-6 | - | CASSFDRGETQYF | TGTGCCAGCAGTTTTGACAGGGGAGAGACCCAGTACTTC
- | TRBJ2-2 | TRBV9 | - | CASSVATGELFF | TGTGCCAGCAGCGTAGCAACCGGGGAGCTGTTTTTT
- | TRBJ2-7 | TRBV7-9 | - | CASSWGTSYEQYF | TGTGCCAGCAGCTGGGGGACATCCTACGAGCAGTACTTC
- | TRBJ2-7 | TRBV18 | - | CASSPAAGSSYEQYF | TGTGCCAGCTCCCCGGCGGCGGGTTCCTCCTACGAGCAGTACTTC
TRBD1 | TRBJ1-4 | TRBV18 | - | CASSQGQGYEKLFF | TGTGCCAGCTCACAGGGACAGGGGTATGAAAAACTGTTTTTT
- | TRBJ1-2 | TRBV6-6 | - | CASSWAPEGKDGYTF | TGTGCCAGCAGTTGGGCCCCGGAAGGAAAGGATGGCTACACCTTC
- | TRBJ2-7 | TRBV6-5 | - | CATQYDYEQYF | TGTGCCACTCAGTATGACTACGAGCAGTACTTC
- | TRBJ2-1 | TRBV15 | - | CATSTPGTYAYNEQFF | TGTGCCACCAGCACTCCCGGGACTTATGCCTACAATGAGCAGTTCTTC
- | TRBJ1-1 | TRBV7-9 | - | CASSKEGRGTTEAFF | TGTGCCAGCAGCAAAGAGGGGCGGGGGACCACTGAAGCTTTCTTT
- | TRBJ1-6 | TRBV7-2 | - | CASSLGGQGFYSPLHF | TGTGCCAGCAGCTTAGGGGGGCAGGGGTTTTACTCACCCCTCCACTTT
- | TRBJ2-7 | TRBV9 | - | CASSVGPSTYEQYF | TGTGCCAGCAGCGTAGGGCCCAGTACGTACGAGCAGTACTTC
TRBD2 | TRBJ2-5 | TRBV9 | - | CASSIDRRLAGGETQYF | TGTGCCAGCAGCATCGACAGGAGACTAGCGGGGGGAGAGACCCAGTACTTC
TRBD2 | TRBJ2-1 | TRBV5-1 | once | CASSAYVAGGSYNEQFF | TGCGCCAGCAGCGCGTACGTAGCGGGAGGATCCTACAATGAGCAGTTCTTC